Described below is a single TCR beta chain sequence and its context. The sample comes from a study of blood T cell repertoires in COVID-19. Study-wide context: Acute and convalescent COVID-19 specimens originated in the United States, Italy and Spain. The analysed material was cDNA or gDNA that came from T cells, B-cell-depleted T cells, or PBMCs.

Per the authors' pipeline: Amplifying reference gene primers gave estimates of nucleated cell counts. The method was immunoSEQ multiplex PCR; TCRdb's version includes in-frame clones alone and lacks a portion of them. V, J and clone size are taken as reported in that table, and D and trimming were inferred from the DNA itself. This sample has fewer than 250,000 clones; 80% to 90% occur once, and the top ten carry 2.5% to 3%. Germline V gives CDR1 KGHSH, CDR2 LQKENI. CDR3 size: 14 residues. With 5 bases clipped from V and 4 bases from J, the junction kept 2 bases outside the gene matches. V is TRBV18 and J is TRBJ2-5; TRBD1 aligns across 12 bases. The receptor comes from a man aged 50 to 60 with active or convalescent COVID-19. Sequencing used peripheral blood. The CDR3 loop reads CASSGTGGTETQYF. The DNA of the CDR3 is TGTGCCAGCTCAGGGACAGGGGGCACAGAGACCCAGTACTTC.